This TCR beta chain was identified in a study of cytomegalovirus exposure and HLA in healthy donors. The study, taken as a whole, reports: Accurate predictions that matched the HLA-A and HLA-B alleles of most subjects were reportedly made from TCR beta sequences. Later analysis identified a missense DCLRE1C variant that was linked to TCR beta V- and J-gene trimming. Being productive about 90% or about 30% of the time was typical of most TCR beta V segments in an earlier analysis.

V was pared by 2 bases and J by 6 bases, with 16 bases between. The germline gives CDR1 KGHSH, CDR2 LQKENI. The CDR3 covers 16 residues. PCR amplification relied on 60 Vbeta primers (plus 13 Jbeta primers). Sequencing was performed with immunoSEQ multiplex PCR; in TCRdb, only in-frame clones are kept and a portion is missing. This sample carries 85,000 to 100,000 clones, 55% to 75% of them seen once, and the ten largest clones take 2.5% to 3.5%. This clone was detected once. What it binds is not known. The V call is TRBV18, the J call TRBJ2-2; no firm D call. Sequenced sample: PBMCs. The TCR was taken from a man between 60 and 70 years old in good health and CMV-seronegative. CDR3 sequence reads: CASSPSYQIEAGELFF. The DNA of the CDR3 is TGTGCCAGCTCACCATCGTACCAAATAGAAGCCGGGGAGCTGTTTTTT. Full variable domain (outside the CDR3, taken from reference TRBV18 and TRBJ2-2): NAGVMQNPRHLVRRRGQEARLRCSPMKGHSHVYWYRQLPEEGLKFMVYLQKENIIDESGMPKERFSAEFPKEGPSILRIQQVVRGDSAAYFCASSPSYQIEAGELFFGEGSRLTVL.